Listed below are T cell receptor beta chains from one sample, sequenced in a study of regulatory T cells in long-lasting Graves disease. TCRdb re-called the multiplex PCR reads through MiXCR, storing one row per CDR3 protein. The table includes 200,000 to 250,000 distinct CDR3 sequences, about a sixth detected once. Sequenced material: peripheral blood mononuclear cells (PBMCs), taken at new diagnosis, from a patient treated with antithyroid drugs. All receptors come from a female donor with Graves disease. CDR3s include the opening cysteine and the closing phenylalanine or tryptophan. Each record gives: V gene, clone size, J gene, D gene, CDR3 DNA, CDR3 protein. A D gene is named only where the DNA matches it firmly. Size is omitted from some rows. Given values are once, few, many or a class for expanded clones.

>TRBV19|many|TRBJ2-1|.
TGTGCCAGTAGTATGGTCGGTACTAGCTACAATGAGCAGTTCTTC
CASSMVGTSYNEQFF
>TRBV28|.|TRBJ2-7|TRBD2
TGTGCCAGCAGAAGGTACCTAGCGGGAACACTCTCCTACGAGCAGTACTTC
CASRRYLAGTLSYEQYF
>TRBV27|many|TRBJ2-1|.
TGTGCCAGCAGTTTCAGGGACTACAATGAGCAGTTCTTC
CASSFRDYNEQFF
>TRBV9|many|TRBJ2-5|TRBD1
TGTGCCAGCAGCGTAGGGGATACCGGGACAGGGTCCCAAGAGACCCAGTACTTC
CASSVGDTGTGSQETQYF
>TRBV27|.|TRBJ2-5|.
TGTGCCAGCACCCCCCTAGCGACTGTTCAAGAGACCCAGTACTTC
CASTPLATVQETQYF
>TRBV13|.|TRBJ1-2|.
TGTGCCAGCAGCCTGGGGGGGTCCGCTAACTATGGCTACACCTTC
CASSLGGSANYGYTF
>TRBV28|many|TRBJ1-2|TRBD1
TGTGCCAGCAGCCGGACAGGAATCTATGGCTACACCTTC
CASSRTGIYGYTF
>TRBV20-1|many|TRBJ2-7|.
TGCAGTGCTAGAGCTGACAGTAATCCCTACGAGCAGTACTTC
CSARADSNPYEQYF
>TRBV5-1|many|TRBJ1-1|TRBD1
TGCGCCAGCAGCCTGTCGACAGGGGGCGGTTTGAACACTGAAGCTTTCTTT
CASSLSTGGGLNTEAFF
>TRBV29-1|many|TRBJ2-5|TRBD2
TGCAGCGCAGTACCCGGGACTAGCGGGAGTACTAGACAAGAGACCCAGTACTTC
CSAVPGTSGSTRQETQYF
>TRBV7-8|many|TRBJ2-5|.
TGTGCCAGCAGCTCTACTAGATCGCAGACCCAGTACTTC
CASSSTRSQTQYF
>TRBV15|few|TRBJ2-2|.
TGTGCCACCAGCAGAGATCGGGACGATAAGAGCACCGGGGAGCTGTTTTTT
CATSRDRDDKSTGELFF
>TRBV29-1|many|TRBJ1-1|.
TGCAGCGTTGCAGCAGGGTCGGTAGCTTTCTTT
CSVAAGSVAFF
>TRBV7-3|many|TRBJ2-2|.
TGTGCCAGCAGGCTGACACCGGGGGATGACGGGGAGCTGTTTTTT
CASRLTPGDDGELFF
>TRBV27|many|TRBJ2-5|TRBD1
TGTGCCAGCAGTTTCCCATCAGCCCGGGACAGGGGGCGAGAGACCCAGTACTTC
CASSFPSARDRGRETQYF
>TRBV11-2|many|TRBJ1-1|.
TGTGCCAGCAGCTTAGTAGGGGCTCTGAACACTGAAGCTTTCTTT
CASSLVGALNTEAFF
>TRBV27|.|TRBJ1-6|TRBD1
TGTGCCAGCAGTTTACGCTCACGGACAGGGTTATTTTACTCACCCCTCCACTTT
CASSLRSRTGLFYSPLHF
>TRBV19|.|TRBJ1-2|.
TGTGCCAGTAGGGATCGGTCAGACGATCAGTATGGCTACACCTTC
CASRDRSDDQYGYTF
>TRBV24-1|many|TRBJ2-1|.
TGTGCCACCAGTGATTTCAGGGCCCACTCCTACAATGAGCAGTTCTTC
CATSDFRAHSYNEQFF
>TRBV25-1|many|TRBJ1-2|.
TGTGCCAGCAGTGATTTGGACTATGGCTACACCTTC
CASSDLDYGYTF
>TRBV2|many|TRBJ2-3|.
TGTGCCAGCAGTGGTCCCTATACGCAGTATTTT
CASSGPYTQYF
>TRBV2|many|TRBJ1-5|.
TGTGCCAGCAGTCAACTACAAGCGAGAGGGCAGCCCCAGCATTTT
CASSQLQARGQPQHF
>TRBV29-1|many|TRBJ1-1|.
TGCAGCGTTGAGAGAAGACAGAACACTGAAGCTTTCTTT
CSVERRQNTEAFF
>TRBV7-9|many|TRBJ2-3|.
TGTGCCAGCAGCTTGATGATCGGAGATACGCAGTATTTT
CASSLMIGDTQYF
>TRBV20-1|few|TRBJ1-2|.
TGCAGTGCTAGAGAGTCAATGGGTCATAGCTATGGCTACACCTTC
CSARESMGHSYGYTF
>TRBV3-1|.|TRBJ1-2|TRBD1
TGTGCCAGCAGCCTACCGGGACAGGAATATGGCTACACCTTC
CASSLPGQEYGYTF
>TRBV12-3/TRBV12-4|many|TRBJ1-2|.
TGTGCCAGCAGTCAAATGGGAAGGGATGGCAGTGGCTACACCTTC
CASSQMGRDGSGYTF
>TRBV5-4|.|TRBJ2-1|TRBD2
TGTGCCAGCAGCCCTTCTCAGGTAGCGGGTTCCTACAATGAGCAGTTCTTC
CASSPSQVAGSYNEQFF
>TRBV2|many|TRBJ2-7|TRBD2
TGTGCCAGCAAAGCTCGACTAGCCCTCTACGAGCAGTACTTC
CASKARLALYEQYF
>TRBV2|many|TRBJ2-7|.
TGTGCCAGCAGTGAAAAGCGGCTCTCCTACGAGCAGTACTTC
CASSEKRLSYEQYF
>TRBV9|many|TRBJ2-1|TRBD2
TGTGCCAGCAGCCCCTGGGGAGCGGGAGGCACTGAGCAGTTCTTC
CASSPWGAGGTEQFF
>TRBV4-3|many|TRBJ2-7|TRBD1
TGCGCCAGCAGCCAAGAGAGGCAGGGGGCTGGAAACGAGCAGTACTTC
CASSQERQGAGNEQYF
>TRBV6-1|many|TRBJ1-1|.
TGTGCCAGCAAGCGGCTGAACACTGAAGCTTTCTTT
CASKRLNTEAFF
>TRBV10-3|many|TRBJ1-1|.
TGTGCCATCATTTCAGACCTAGGGTACACTGAAGCTTTCTTT
CAIISDLGYTEAFF
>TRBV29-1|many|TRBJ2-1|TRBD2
TGCAGCGGGCGGGGGACTTCTTCCTACAATGAGCAGTTCTTC
CSGRGTSSYNEQFF
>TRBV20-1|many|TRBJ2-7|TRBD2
TGCAGTGCTAGTTCCAGCGGGAGTTCCTACGAGCAGTACTTC
CSASSSGSSYEQYF
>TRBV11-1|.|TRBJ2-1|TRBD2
TGTGCCAGCAGCTCTTTGACTAGCCGGCCATACAATGAGCAGTTCTTC
CASSSLTSRPYNEQFF
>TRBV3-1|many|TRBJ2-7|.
TGTGCCAGCAGCCAGTCTCCAGACTCCTACGAGCAGTACTTC
CASSQSPDSYEQYF
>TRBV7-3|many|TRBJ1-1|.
TGTGCCAGCAGCTTAAACGGGGTTGGTAGCGAAGCTTTCTTT
CASSLNGVGSEAFF
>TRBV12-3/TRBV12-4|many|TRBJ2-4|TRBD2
TGTGCCAGCAGCATAGCGGGAGCGGGATCGGACATTCAGTACTTC
CASSIAGAGSDIQYF
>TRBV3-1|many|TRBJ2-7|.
TGTGCCAGCAGCCATAACGCGGCAGCGTCAGGCGAGCAGTACTTC
CASSHNAAASGEQYF
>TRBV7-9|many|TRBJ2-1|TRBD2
TGTGCCAGCAGCCTGACTAGCGGGAGGGCCTATAACGGTGAGCAGTTCTTC
CASSLTSGRAYNGEQFF
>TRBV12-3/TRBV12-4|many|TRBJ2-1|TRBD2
TGTGCCAGCAGTCCAGTCACTAGCGGGAGGGCCAATGAGCAGTTCTTC
CASSPVTSGRANEQFF
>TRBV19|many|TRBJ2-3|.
TGTGCCAGCAAGGGGACCGGAGGCACAGATACGCAGTATTTT
CASKGTGGTDTQYF
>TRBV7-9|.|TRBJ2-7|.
TGTGCCAGCAGCTCTCTAAAGGAGCAGTACTTC
CASSSLKEQYF